Listed below are T cell receptor beta chains from one sample, sequenced in a study of breast tumors, draining lymph nodes, adjacent tissues. TCRdb re-analysed the multiplex PCR reads in MiXCR, keeping a single row per CDR3 protein. Of about 80,000 distinct CDR3 sequences detected, roughly 19% appear once; the ten largest clones hold around 2.5%. What was sequenced was axillary lymph node tissue. The receptor source for this set is a female donor with breast cancer. Some clones in this sample may be carry-over from other donors' samples. CDR3s include the opening cysteine and the closing phenylalanine or tryptophan. The D gene is left open where the match is weak. Where a row states a size, it is once, few, many or the class of an expanded clone; other rows omit it.

D	V	J	size	DNA	CDR3
NA	TRBV7-9	TRBJ1-6	many	TGTGCCAGCAGCCAGGACAGCTCCTATAATTCACCCCTCCACTTT	CASSQDSSYNSPLHF
NA	TRBV10-3	TRBJ2-3	many	TGTGCCATCAGTGAGGCCGGCGGGTACACAGATACGCAGTATTTT	CAISEAGGYTDTQYF
TRBD2	TRBV12-3/TRBV12-4	TRBJ2-7	many	TGTGCCAGCAGTTCGCCCGCCGGGACTAGCGGGAGAGGGTACTTC	CASSSPAGTSGRGYF
NA	TRBV4-1	TRBJ2-1	many	TGCGCCAGCAGCGCCTCGGGACCCTACAATGAGCAGTTCTTC	CASSASGPYNEQFF
TRBD1	TRBV19	TRBJ1-1	NA	TGTGCCAGTAGTACACCCACAGGGGCGAACACTGAAGCTTTCTTT	CASSTPTGANTEAFF
TRBD2	TRBV6-5	TRBJ2-7	many	TGTGCCAGCAGCCTTACTAGCGGGAGTGTAAACGAGCAGTACTTC	CASSLTSGSVNEQYF
TRBD1	TRBV20-1	TRBJ1-2	many	TGCAGTGCAGGGGACAGTGCTAACTATGGCTACACCTTC	CSAGDSANYGYTF
TRBD1	TRBV28	TRBJ1-2	NA	TGTGCCAGAAGTTGGGGACAGGACTATGGCTACACCTTC	CARSWGQDYGYTF
TRBD2	TRBV5-4	TRBJ2-5	few	TGTGCCAGCAGCTTACTGGGGGAGGGCCAAGAGACCCAGTACTTC	CASSLLGEGQETQYF
NA	TRBV11-2	TRBJ2-3	NA	TGTGCCAGCAGATTAGGTGCAGATACGCAGTATTTT	CASRLGADTQYF
TRBD1	TRBV12-3/TRBV12-4	TRBJ2-2	once	TGTGCCAGCAGCCCCAGGGACAGCACGAGCACCGGGGAGCTGTCTTTT	CASSPRDSTSTGELSF
TRBD1	TRBV5-6	TRBJ2-7	many	TGTGCCAGCAGCTCCCGGGACAGGGGTCCCAGCTCCTACGAGCAGTACTTC	CASSSRDRGPSSYEQYF
TRBD2	TRBV7-2	TRBJ2-1	NA	TGTGCCAGCAGCTTTGGGAGTAGCGGGTTTTACAATGAGCAGTTCTTC	CASSFGSSGFYNEQFF
NA	TRBV5-1	TRBJ2-1	many	TGCGCCAGCGGGACTCTATCCTACAATGAGCAGTTCTTC	CASGTLSYNEQFF
NA	TRBV20-1	TRBJ2-1	many	TGCAGTGCTAGCAGCAAGTTTGGACTTGAGCAGTTCTTC	CSASSKFGLEQFF
NA	TRBV13	TRBJ2-1	many	TGTGCCAGCAGCTTCCCGGGACTTGCGGGCAATGAGCAGTTCTTC	CASSFPGLAGNEQFF
NA	TRBV19	TRBJ1-5	NA	TGTGCCAGTAGTATAGGGTTGGGGGGGAGGGCGAATCAGCCCCAGCATTTT	CASSIGLGGRANQPQHF
TRBD1	TRBV7-8	TRBJ2-5	many	TGTGCCAGCAGTTTAGACAGGGTTGGAGAGACCCAGTACTTC	CASSLDRVGETQYF
NA	TRBV18	TRBJ2-7	NA	TGTGCCAGCTCACCATCCCCAGGGGCCCACGAGCAGTACTTC	CASSPSPGAHEQYF
TRBD1	TRBV6-6	TRBJ1-5	many	TGTGCCAGCAGACAGACAGGGAGGAGCGACAATCAGCCCCAGCATTTT	CASRQTGRSDNQPQHF
NA	TRBV4-2	TRBJ1-2	many	TGTGCCAGCAGCCAGATGGACAACTATGGCTACACCTTC	CASSQMDNYGYTF
NA	TRBV20-1	TRBJ2-3	many	TGCAGTGCTAGAGGCCCAGCAGTGGCTAGCACAGATACGCAGTATTTT	CSARGPAVASTDTQYF
NA	TRBV7-2	TRBJ2-1	many	TGTGCCAGCAGCTTGGTTTCTAATGAGCAGTTCTTC	CASSLVSNEQFF
TRBD2	TRBV20-1	TRBJ2-2	many	TGCAGTGCTATCAACCAGCGACTAGCGGGGGAGCTGTTTTTT	CSAINQRLAGELFF
NA	TRBV28	TRBJ1-2	NA	TGTGCCAGCAGACTAGGGGGGCGGGAGTATGGCTACACCTTC	CASRLGGREYGYTF
NA	TRBV7-8	TRBJ2-5	many	TGTGCCAGCAGCCTTACTTTACAAGAGACCCAGTACTTC	CASSLTLQETQYF
TRBD1	TRBV6-6	TRBJ2-7	many	TGTGCCAGCAGTCGTCACCGGGACAGGGCCTCCTACGAGCAGTACTTC	CASSRHRDRASYEQYF